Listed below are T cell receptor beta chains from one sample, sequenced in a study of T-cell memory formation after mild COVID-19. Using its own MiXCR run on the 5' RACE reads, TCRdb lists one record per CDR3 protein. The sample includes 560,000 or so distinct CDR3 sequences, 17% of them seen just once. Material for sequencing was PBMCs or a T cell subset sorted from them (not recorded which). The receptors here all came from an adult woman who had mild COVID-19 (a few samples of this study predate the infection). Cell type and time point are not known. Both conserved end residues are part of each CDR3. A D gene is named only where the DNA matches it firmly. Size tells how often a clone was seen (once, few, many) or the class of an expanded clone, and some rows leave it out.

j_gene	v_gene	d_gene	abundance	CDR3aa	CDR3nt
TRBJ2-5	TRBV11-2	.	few	CASSQGLVGQETQYF	TGTGCCAGCAGCCAAGGATTAGTTGGGCAAGAGACCCAGTACTTC
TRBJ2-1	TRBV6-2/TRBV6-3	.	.	CASSYGGTSPYNEQFF	TGTGCCAGCAGTTACGGGGGGACGAGCCCCTACAATGAGCAGTTCTTC
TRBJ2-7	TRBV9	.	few	CASSVDDRAYEQYF	TGTGCCAGCAGCGTAGACGACAGAGCCTACGAGCAGTACTTC
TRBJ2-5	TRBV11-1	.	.	CASSSRNQETQYF	TGTGCCAGCAGCTCCCGTAATCAAGAGACCCAGTACTTC
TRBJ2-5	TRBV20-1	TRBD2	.	CSGSGGAGETQYF	TGCAGTGGTAGCGGGGGGGCCGGGGAGACCCAGTACTTC
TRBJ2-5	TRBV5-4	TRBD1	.	CASSMTGTEETQYF	TGTGCCAGCAGCATGACAGGGACAGAAGAGACCCAGTACTTC
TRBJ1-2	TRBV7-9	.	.	CASSLGPTGGATF	TGTGCCAGCAGCTTGGGGCCGACGGGGGGTGCCACCTTC
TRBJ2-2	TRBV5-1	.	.	CASSLGRAGELFF	TGCGCCAGCAGCTTGGGGCGGGCCGGGGAGCTGTTTTTT
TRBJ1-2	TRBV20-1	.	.	CSAPRQLLARGYTF	TGCAGTGCGCCAAGACAGCTCCTCGCTCGGGGCTACACCTTC
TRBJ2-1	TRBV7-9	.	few	CASRPGSSYNEQFF	TGTGCCAGCAGGCCCGGGAGCTCCTACAATGAGCAGTTCTTC
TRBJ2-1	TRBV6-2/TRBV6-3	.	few	CASSYRADEFF	TGTGCCAGCAGTTATAGGGCAGATGAGTTCTTC
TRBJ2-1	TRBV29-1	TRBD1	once	CSVPGQGFAYNEQFF	TGCAGCGTTCCCGGACAGGGATTTGCCTACAATGAGCAGTTCTTC
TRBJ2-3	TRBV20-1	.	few	CSAREGPGTDTQYF	TGCAGTGCTAGAGAAGGCCCGGGCACAGATACGCAGTATTTT
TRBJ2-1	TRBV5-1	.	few	CASSYTTDSYNEQFF	TGCGCCAGCAGTTATACGACAGACTCCTACAATGAGCAGTTCTTC
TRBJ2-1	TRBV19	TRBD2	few	CASASGPSSSYNEQFF	TGTGCCAGTGCTAGCGGACCTTCTAGCTCCTACAATGAGCAGTTCTTC
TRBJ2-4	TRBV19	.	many	CASSMAGARLAKNIQYF	TGTGCCAGTAGTATGGCAGGGGCGCGGCTAGCCAAAAACATTCAGTACTTC
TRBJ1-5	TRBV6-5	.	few	CASRNNRDQPQHF	TGTGCCAGCAGGAATAACAGAGATCAGCCCCAGCATTTT
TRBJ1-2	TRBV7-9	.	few	CASSVVGYGYTF	TGTGCCAGCAGCGTCGTGGGCTATGGCTACACCTTC
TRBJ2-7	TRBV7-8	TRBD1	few	CASSPADRGGYEQYF	TGTGCCAGCAGCCCCGCCGACAGGGGCGGCTACGAGCAGTACTTC
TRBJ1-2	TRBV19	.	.	CASTMGGAYGYTF	TGTGCCAGTACCATGGGAGGAGCCTATGGCTACACCTTC
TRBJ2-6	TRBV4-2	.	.	CASSQDYSANVLTF	TGTGCCAGCAGCCAAGATTACTCTGCCAACGTCCTGACTTTC
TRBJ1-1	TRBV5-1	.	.	CASSLVSREGEAFF	TGCGCCAGCAGCTTGGTCTCGAGGGAGGGTGAAGCTTTCTTT
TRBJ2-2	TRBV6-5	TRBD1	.	CASSWTGETGELFF	TGTGCCAGCAGCTGGACAGGGGAGACCGGGGAGCTGTTTTTT
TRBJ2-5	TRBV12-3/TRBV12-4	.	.	CASTRSSSETQYF	TGTGCCAGCACCCGGTCCTCGAGCGAGACCCAGTACTTC
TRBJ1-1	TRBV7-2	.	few	CASSYETGLVTGAFF	TGTGCCAGCAGCTACGAAACAGGGTTAGTAACGGGAGCTTTCTTT
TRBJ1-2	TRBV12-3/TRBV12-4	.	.	CASSFIRGSNYGYTF	TGTGCCAGCAGTTTCATCAGGGGATCTAACTATGGCTACACCTTC
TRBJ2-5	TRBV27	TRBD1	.	CASSSRGKKTQYF	TGTGCCAGCAGTTCCAGGGGGAAGAAGACCCAGTACTTC
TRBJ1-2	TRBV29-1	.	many	CSVLGGEVDGYTF	TGCAGCGTTCTCGGGGGGGAAGTGGATGGCTACACCTTC
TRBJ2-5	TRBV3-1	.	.	CASSQQGHRLLSETQYF	TGTGCCAGCAGCCAGCAGGGACACCGGCTGTTGTCAGAGACCCAGTACTTC
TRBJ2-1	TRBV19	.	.	CASSILVAESSYNEQFF	TGTGCCAGTAGTATCCTAGTAGCGGAAAGCTCCTACAATGAGCAGTTCTTC
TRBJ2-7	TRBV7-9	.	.	CASRRAGTPQYF	TGTGCCAGCAGACGAGCCGGGACACCCCAGTACTTC
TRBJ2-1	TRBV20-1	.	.	CSARAIIEQFF	TGCAGTGCTAGAGCTATAATAGAGCAGTTCTTC
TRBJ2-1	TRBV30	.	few	CAWSVELYNEQFF	TGTGCCTGGAGTGTGGAACTATACAATGAGCAGTTCTTC
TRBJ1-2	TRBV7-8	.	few	CASSPLEGYTF	TGTGCCAGCAGCCCCCTGGAAGGCTACACCTTC
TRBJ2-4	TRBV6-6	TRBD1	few	CASTSRSIRAGGGLNIQYF	TGTGCCAGCACCTCCCGGTCGATAAGGGCAGGGGGCGGATTGAACATTCAGTACTTC
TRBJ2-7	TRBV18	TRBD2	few	CASSAKGTSGKYYEQYF	TGTGCCAGCTCCGCAAAAGGGACTAGTGGGAAATACTACGAGCAGTACTTC
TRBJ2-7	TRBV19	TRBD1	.	CASRRTGGSYEQYF	TGTGCCAGTAGGAGGACAGGGGGATCCTACGAGCAGTACTTC
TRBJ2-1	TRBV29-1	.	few	CSVEEATTVLGNEQFF	TGCAGCGTTGAAGAGGCGACTACCGTATTGGGGAATGAGCAGTTCTTC
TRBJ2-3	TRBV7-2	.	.	CASSLVKGADTQYF	TGTGCCAGCAGCTTAGTAAAAGGGGCAGATACGCAGTATTTT
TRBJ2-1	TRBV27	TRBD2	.	CASSLSRASGLYNEQFF	TGTGCCAGCAGTTTATCGCGGGCTAGCGGCCTTTACAATGAGCAGTTCTTC
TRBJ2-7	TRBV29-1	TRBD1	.	CSATGTAYEQYF	TGCAGCGCCACCGGGACAGCGTACGAGCAGTACTTC
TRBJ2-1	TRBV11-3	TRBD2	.	CASSLDSGTSGRMYNEQFF	TGTGCCAGCAGCTTAGATTCCGGGACTAGCGGGAGGATGTACAATGAGCAGTTCTTC
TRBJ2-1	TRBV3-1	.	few	CASSQVAGTYNEQFF	TGTGCCAGCAGCCAAGTCGCGGGGACCTACAATGAGCAGTTCTTC